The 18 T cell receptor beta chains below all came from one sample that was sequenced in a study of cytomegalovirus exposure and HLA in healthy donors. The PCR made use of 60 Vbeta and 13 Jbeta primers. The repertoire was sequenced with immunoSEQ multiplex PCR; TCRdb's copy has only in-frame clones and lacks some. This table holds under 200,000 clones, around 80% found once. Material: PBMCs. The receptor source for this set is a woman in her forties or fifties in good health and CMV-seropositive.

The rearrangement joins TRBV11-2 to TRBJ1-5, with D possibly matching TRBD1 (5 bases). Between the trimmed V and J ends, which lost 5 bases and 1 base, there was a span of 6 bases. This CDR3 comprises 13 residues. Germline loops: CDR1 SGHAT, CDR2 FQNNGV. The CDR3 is CASSRGSNQPQHF. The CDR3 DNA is TGTGCCAGCAGCAGGGGCAGCAATCAGCCCCAGCATTTT.

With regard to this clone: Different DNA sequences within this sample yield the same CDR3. In nucleotides, the CDR3 is TGTGCCAGCAGCCAAGGACAGAACTATGGCTACACCTTC. It encodes CASSQGQNYGYTF. The genes are TRBV14 and TRBJ1-2, with D possibly being TRBD1 (5 bases). Trimming left V 1 base short and J 2 bases short, with 5 bases between. This CDR3 contains 13 residues. Germline V lookup: CDR1 SGHDN, CDR2 FVKESK.

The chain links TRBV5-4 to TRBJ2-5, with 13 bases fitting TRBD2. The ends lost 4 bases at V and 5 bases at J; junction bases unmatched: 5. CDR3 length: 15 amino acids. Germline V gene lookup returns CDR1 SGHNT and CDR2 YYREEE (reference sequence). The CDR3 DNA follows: TGTGCCAGCAGCCCCGGACTAGCGGGAGTCGAGACCCAGTACTTC. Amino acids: CASSPGLAGVETQYF.

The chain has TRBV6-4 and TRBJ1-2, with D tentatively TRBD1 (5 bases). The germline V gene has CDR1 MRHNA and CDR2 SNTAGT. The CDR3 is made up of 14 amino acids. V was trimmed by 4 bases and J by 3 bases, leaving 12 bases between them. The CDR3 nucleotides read TGTGCCAGCAGTGCCGATGGGGGGGACTATGGCTACACCTTC. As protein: CASSADGGDYGYTF.

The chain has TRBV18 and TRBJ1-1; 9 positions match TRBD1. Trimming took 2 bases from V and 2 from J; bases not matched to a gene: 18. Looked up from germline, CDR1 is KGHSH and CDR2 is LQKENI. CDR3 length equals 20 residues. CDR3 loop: CASSPFTFGTGRFVNTEAFF. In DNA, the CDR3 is TGTGCCAGCTCACCATTTACGTTCGGGACAGGGCGTTTCGTCAACACTGAAGCTTTCTTT.

The CDR3 region has the DNA TGTGCCAGCAGCTCAGGGGTATCAACTAATGAAAAACTGTTTTTT. Its translation is CASSSGVSTNEKLFF. The chain employs TRBV7-9 and TRBJ1-4; the D gene is possibly TRBD1 (6 bases). Trimming left V 4 bases short and J 0 bases short, with 9 bases between. CDR3 length: 15 residues. Germline CDR1 and CDR2: SEHNR and FQNEAQ (reference sequence). Complete variable domain (other parts from reference TRBV7-9 and TRBJ1-4): DTGVSQNPRHKITKRGQNVTFRCDPISEHNRLYWYRQTLGQGPEFLTYFQNEAQLEKSRLLSDRFSAERPKGSFSTLEIQRTEQGDSAMYLCASSSGVSTNEKLFFGSGTQLSVL.

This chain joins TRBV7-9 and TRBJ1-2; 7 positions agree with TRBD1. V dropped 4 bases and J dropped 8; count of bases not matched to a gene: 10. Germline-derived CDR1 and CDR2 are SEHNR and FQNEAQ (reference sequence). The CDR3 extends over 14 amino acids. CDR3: CASSSSQGLMGYTF. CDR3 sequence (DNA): TGTGCCAGCAGCTCATCACAGGGGTTAATGGGCTACACCTTC.

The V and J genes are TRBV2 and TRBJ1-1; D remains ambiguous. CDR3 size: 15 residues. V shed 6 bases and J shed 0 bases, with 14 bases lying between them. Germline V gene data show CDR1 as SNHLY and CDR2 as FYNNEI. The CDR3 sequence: CASRALVVMNTEAFF. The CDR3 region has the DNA TGTGCCAGCAGGGCCCTAGTTGTCATGAACACTGAAGCTTTCTTT.

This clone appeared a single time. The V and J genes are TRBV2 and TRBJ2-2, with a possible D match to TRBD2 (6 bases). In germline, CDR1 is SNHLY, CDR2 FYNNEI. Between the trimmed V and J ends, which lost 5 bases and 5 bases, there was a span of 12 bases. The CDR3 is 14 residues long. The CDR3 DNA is TGTGCCAGCAGTCGGGACTTACAGACCGGGGAGCTGTTTTTT. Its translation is CASSRDLQTGELFF.

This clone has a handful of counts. The CDR3 bases are TGTGCAAGTCTCCTGGGGACTAGCGGGAGAAAGGGGACAGATACGCAGTATTTT. Its translation is CASLLGTSGRKGTDTQYF. This chain connects TRBV12-2 to TRBJ2-3; TRBD2 reflects the table's D call only, with no check against the DNA. TRBV12-2 is a known pseudogene. The CDR3 consists of 18 residues.

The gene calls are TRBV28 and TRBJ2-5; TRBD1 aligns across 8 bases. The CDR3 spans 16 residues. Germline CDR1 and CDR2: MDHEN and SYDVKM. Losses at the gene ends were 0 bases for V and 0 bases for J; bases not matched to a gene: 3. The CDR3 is CASSLWTGADQETQYF. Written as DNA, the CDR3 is TGTGCCAGCAGTTTATGGACAGGGGCGGACCAAGAGACCCAGTACTTC.

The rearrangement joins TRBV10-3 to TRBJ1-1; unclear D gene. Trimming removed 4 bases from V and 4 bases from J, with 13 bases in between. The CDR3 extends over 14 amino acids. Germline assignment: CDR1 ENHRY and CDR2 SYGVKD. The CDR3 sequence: CAISGVPGSTEAFF. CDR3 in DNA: TGTGCCATCAGTGGGGTCCCCGGGAGCACTGAAGCTTTCTTT.

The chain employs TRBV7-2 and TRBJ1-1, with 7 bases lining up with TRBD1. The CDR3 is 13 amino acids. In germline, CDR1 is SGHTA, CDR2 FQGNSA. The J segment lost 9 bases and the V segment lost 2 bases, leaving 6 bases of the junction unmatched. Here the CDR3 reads CASSLPTGRQAFF. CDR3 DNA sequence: TGTGCCAGCAGCTTACCGACAGGGAGACAAGCTTTCTTT.

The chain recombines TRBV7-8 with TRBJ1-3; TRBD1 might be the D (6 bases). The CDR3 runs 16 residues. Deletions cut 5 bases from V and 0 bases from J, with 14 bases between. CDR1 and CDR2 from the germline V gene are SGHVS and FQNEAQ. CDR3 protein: CASSRGAAVSGNTIYF. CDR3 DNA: TGTGCCAGCAGCCGGGGGGCCGCAGTCTCTGGAAACACCATATATTTT.

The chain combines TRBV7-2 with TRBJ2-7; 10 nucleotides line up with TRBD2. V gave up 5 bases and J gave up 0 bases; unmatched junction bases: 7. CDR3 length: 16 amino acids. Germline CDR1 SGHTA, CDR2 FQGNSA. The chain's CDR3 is CASSTELAGLSYEQYF. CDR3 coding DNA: TGTGCCAGCAGCACAGAACTAGCGGGGCTCTCCTACGAGCAGTACTTC.

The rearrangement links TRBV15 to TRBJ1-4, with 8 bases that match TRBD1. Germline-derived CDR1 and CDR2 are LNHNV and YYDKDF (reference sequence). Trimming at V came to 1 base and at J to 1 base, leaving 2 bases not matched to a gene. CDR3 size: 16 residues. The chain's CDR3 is CATSRGGTGTNEKLFF. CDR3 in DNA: TGTGCCACCAGCAGAGGGGGGACAGGAACTAATGAAAAACTGTTTTTT.

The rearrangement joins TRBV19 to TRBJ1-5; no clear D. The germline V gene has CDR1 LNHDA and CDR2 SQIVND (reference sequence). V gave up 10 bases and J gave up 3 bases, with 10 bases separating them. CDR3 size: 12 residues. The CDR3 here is CATGLLNQPQHF. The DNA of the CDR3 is TGTGCCACTGGGCTCCTCAATCAGCCCCAGCATTTT.

The CDR3 spells CASSSLGGGGYGYTF. The CDR3 bases are TGTGCCAGCAGTTCCCTAGGGGGCGGAGGCTATGGCTACACCTTC. The chain combines TRBV2 with TRBJ1-2, with TRBD1 matching over 7 bases. V was clipped by 5 bases and J by 4 bases; unmatched bases: 10. The CDR3 has 15 amino acids. Germline CDR1 and CDR2: SNHLY and FYNNEI.